This T cell receptor (beta chain) originates from a study of T-cell memory formation after mild COVID-19. TCRdb independently ran MiXCR on the 5' RACE reads; one entry per CDR3 protein. The sample yields about 250,000 distinct CDR3 sequences, 16% seen once. Study-level points and caveats: Researchers report contracting CD4+ clones mostly in CM and EM, with CD8+ clones in EMRA. The authors did not confirm SARS-CoV-2 specificity of second-wave clones peaking day 37. Pre-infection memory contained some responding clones, which suggested that cross-reactive memory had joined.

In the case of this clonotype: Its antigen is unidentified.

The CDR3 is 12 amino acids. V lost 5 bases, J lost 9 bases, and 8 bases lay in between. This chain joins TRBV12-3 or TRBV12-4 and TRBJ1-6; possibly TRBD1 for D (5 bases). The clonotype comes from a man aged 18-30 years who had mild COVID-19 (a few samples of this study predate the infection). Cell type and time point are not known. Material: PBMCs or a T cell subset sorted from them (not recorded which). The CDR3 region is CASSRGISPLHF. CDR3 sequence (DNA): TGTGCCAGCAGTCGGGGGATTTCACCCCTCCACTTT.